In this sample, the clone carrying this T cell receptor (beta chain) turned up a few times. Its antigen is currently unknown. These data belong to a study of CD8 T cells in ankylosing spondylitis. V was clipped by 1 base and J by 1 base, with 14 bases between them. Per the germline V gene, CDR1 is SGHRS and CDR2 is YFSETQ. The CDR3 totals 16 residues. Study-wide points: A TCR beta motif of fewer than ten highly homologous variants seemed to mark ankylosing spondylitis blood. From matched ankylosing spondylitis synovial fluid, disease-linked clones were reportedly recovered at significantly enriched levels.

One entry per CDR3 protein, called by TCRdb with MiXCR from the 5' RACE reads. This table has approximately 240,000 distinct CDR3 sequences, roughly a quarter appearing once. The chain carries TRBV5-1 and TRBJ1-1, with D uncertain. The sample taken for sequencing was blood, either unsorted or a sorted T cell fraction (not recorded which). This receptor was obtained from a male donor with ankylosing spondylitis or in good health (not recorded which). CDR3 coding DNA: TGCGCCAGCAGCTTGATCGCGTTTGCGGCGAACACTGAAGCTTTCTTT. This gives the protein CASSLIAFAANTEAFF.